One sample yielded the 21 T cell receptor beta chains listed below, sequenced in a study of identifying expanded T cells in peripheral blood. Profiled with immunoSEQ multiplex PCR; TCRdb holds only in-frame clones, not every one. The sample lists tens of thousands of clones; about 83% were seen once. Sequenced material: blood. The receptors originated from a person between 18 and 75 years old in good health.

This chain uses TRBV28 with TRBJ2-7; 8 bases map to TRBD1. The V and J ends lost 2 bases and 4 bases, in that order; junction bases with no gene match: 10. The CDR3 sequence is 16 residues long. CDR1 is MDHEN, CDR2 SYDVKM, per germline. The CDR3: CASSLTAGQGLYEQYF. DNA for the CDR3: TGTGCCAGCAGTTTAACAGCCGGACAGGGCCTGTACGAGCAGTACTTC. Filled out from reference TRBV28 and TRBJ2-7, the complete variable domain reads DVKVTQSSRYLVKRTGEKVFLECVQDMDHENMFWYRQDPGLGLRLIYFSYDVKMKEKGDIPEGYSVSREKKERFSLILESASTNQTSMYLCASSLTAGQGLYEQYFGPGTRLTVT.

The chain couples TRBV19 to TRBJ2-5; a possible D gene is TRBD2 (5 bases). The V end lost 5 bases, the J end lost 5 bases, and 15 bases lay between the germline ends. Germline CDR1 LNHDA, CDR2 SQIVND (reference sequence). This CDR3 is 14 amino acids long. The CDR3 here is CASSSVGAPETQYF. In nucleotides, the CDR3 is TGTGCCAGTAGTTCGGTGGGAGCCCCCGAGACCCAGTACTTC.

CDR3 coding DNA: TGTGCCAGTAGTAACCTCGGACAGTCTCTCTACGAGCAGTACTTC. Its protein product is CASSNLGQSLYEQYF. The chain is built from TRBV19 and TRBJ2-7; a possible D gene is TRBD1 (6 bases). The germline V gene encodes CDR1 LNHDA and CDR2 SQIVND (reference sequence). This CDR3 spans 15 amino acids. Trimming removed 4 bases at V and 3 bases at J, with 16 bases between.

The chain uses TRBV6-1 and TRBJ2-3; D is possibly TRBD1 or TRBD2 (5 bases each). Germline lookup yields CDR1 MNHNS and CDR2 SASEGT. Deletions cut 7 bases from V and 0 bases from J, with 14 bases between. There are 15 residues in the CDR3. The CDR3 bases are TGTGCCAGCATAAGTTGGGACCCCAGCACAGATACGCAGTATTTT. It specifies CASISWDPSTDTQYF.

This clone came up a few times. This sequence joins TRBV14 and TRBJ1-1; D gene uncertain. V gave up 4 bases and J gave up 5 bases, with 11 bases separating them. The CDR3 contains 13 residues. In germline, CDR1 is SGHDN, CDR2 FVKESK. CDR3 in amino acids: CASSPHQKTEAFF. For the CDR3, the DNA is TGTGCCAGCAGCCCACACCAGAAGACTGAAGCTTTCTTT. The full variable domain, in which reference TRBV14 and TRBJ1-1 provide the parts outside the CDR3, is EAGVTQFPSHSVIEKGQTVTLRCDPISGHDNLYWYRRVMGKEIKFLLHFVKESKQDESGMPNNRFLAERTGGTYSTLKVQPAELEDSGVYFCASSPHQKTEAFFGQGTRLTVV.

Points on this clone: A junction end diverges from the germline sequence, so it may reflect a read error. This chain uses TRBV7-7 with TRBJ2-3, with TRBD2 identical over 10 bases. CDR1 and CDR2 (germline): SSHAT, FNYEAQ (reference sequence). The CDR3 loop spans 15 amino acids. The DNA for the CDR3 is TGTGCTAGCAGTCCGACCGGGACTAGCGCAGATACGCAGTATTTT. Amino acids: CASSPTGTSADTQYF.

This chain uses TRBV10-3 with TRBJ1-4; no definite D call. Germline-derived CDR1 and CDR2 are ENHRY and SYGVKD. The CDR3 has 15 residues. V shed 3 bases and J shed 6 bases, with 14 bases lying between them. The CDR3, as DNA: TGTGCCATCAGTGACGGTGGGGTGTCTGATGAAAAACTGTTTTTT. Translated, it gives CAISDGGVSDEKLFF.

The V gene is TRBV6-5, the J gene TRBJ1-1, with D hard to call. Per the germline V gene, CDR1 is MNHEY and CDR2 is SVGAGI. The CDR3 totals 13 residues. Trimming cost V 0 bases and J 9 bases, with 11 bases left between them. The CDR3 DNA reads TGTGCCAGCAGTTACTCGAAACAGACAAAAGCTTTCTTT. It specifies CASSYSKQTKAFF.

The rearrangement uses TRBV18 and TRBJ2-1; 9 bases map to TRBD1. V trimming: 2 bases; J trimming: 8 bases; junction bases outside the gene matches: 10. CDR1 and CDR2 from the germline V gene are KGHSH and LQKENI. The CDR3 runs to 16 residues. The CDR3 bases are TGTGCCAGCTCACCATACGCCGGACAGGGGCGAGATGAGCAGTTCTTC. Protein: CASSPYAGQGRDEQFF.

This sequence joins TRBV14 and TRBJ2-7, with a weak D call TRBD2 (6 bases). This CDR3 comprises 14 residues. The germline V gene encodes CDR1 SGHDN and CDR2 FVKESK. V was cut by 4 bases and J by 2 bases, with 12 bases left in between. The CDR3 DNA is TGTGCCAGCAGCCGTTACGGGGGAACCTACGAGCAGTACTTC. Its translation is CASSRYGGTYEQYF. Combining the CDR3 with reference TRBV14 and TRBJ2-7 gives the whole variable domain EAGVTQFPSHSVIEKGQTVTLRCDPISGHDNLYWYRRVMGKEIKFLLHFVKESKQDESGMPNNRFLAERTGGTYSTLKVQPAELEDSGVYFCASSRYGGTYEQYFGPGTRLTVT.

This clone occurred once. The chain carries TRBV29-1 and TRBJ2-7; 7 bases align to TRBD2. The junction had 10 bases not matched to a gene; V was cut back by 4 bases and J by 4 bases. Germline lookup yields CDR1 SQVTM and CDR2 ANQGSEA. The CDR3 is 14 amino acids. The CDR3 nucleotides are TGCAGCGTTGGGGGGGGACTTCTGGAATACGAGCAGTACTTC. It specifies CSVGGGLLEYEQYF.

As DNA, the CDR3 is TGTGCCAGCAGCCAAGAAGCGCTAGCGGGAGAAAGTGAGCAGTTCTTC. Its protein is CASSQEALAGESEQFF. The V and J genes are TRBV4-2 and TRBJ2-1; TRBD2 agrees at 10 bases. Per germline, CDR1 LGHNA and CDR2 YNFKEQ. The CDR3 totals 16 residues. Trimming took 0 bases from V and 9 from J; bases not matched to a gene: 8.

This clone was found a few times. The chain recombines TRBV7-9 with TRBJ2-3; 11 bases are a match to TRBD1. There are 17 residues in the CDR3. V was clipped by 3 bases and J by 4 bases; unmatched bases: 9. The germline CDR1 and CDR2 sequences are SEHNR and FQNEAQ (reference sequence). Here the CDR3 DNA reads TGTGCCAGCAGCTTTCCCCCCGGACAGGGGGCTTCAGATACGCAGTATTTT. Amino acid sequence: CASSFPPGQGASDTQYF.

The J gene is TRBJ1-2, the V gene TRBV9, with D maybe TRBD1 (5 bases). The CDR3 consists of 15 residues. Per germline, CDR1 SGDLS and CDR2 YYNGEE. V was shortened by 4 bases and J by 2 bases, with 15 bases between the two germline ends. CDR3 bases: TGTGCCAGCAGCTTACCCGGGACGGTAAACTATGGCTACACCTTC. Translating it yields CASSLPGTVNYGYTF.

This clone appeared once. The J gene is TRBJ1-6, the V gene TRBV6-4, with 8 bases lining up with TRBD1. V lost 9 bases, J lost 0 bases, and 1 base stayed unmatched. Per germline, CDR1 MRHNA and CDR2 SNTAGT. CDR3 length: 14 residues. The CDR3 region is CARTGVSYNSPLHF. CDR3 coding DNA: TGTGCCAGGACAGGGGTCTCCTATAATTCACCCCTCCACTTT.

The chain is built from TRBV7-8 and TRBJ2-3; D assignment may be TRBD1 or TRBD2 (5 bases each). Trimming removed 2 bases from V and 2 bases from J, with 14 bases in between. Germline V gene data show CDR1 as SGHVS and CDR2 as FQNEAQ. The CDR3 totals 16 residues. This CDR3 is CASSLMWGTNTDTQYF. DNA for the CDR3: TGTGCCAGCAGCTTAATGTGGGGGACCAACACAGATACGCAGTATTTT.

As concerns this clone: With a far larger clone one base away, a read error is the likely cause. The same CDR3 arises from other DNA sequences in this sample as well. The CDR3 DNA sequence: TGTGCCAGCAGCCAAGACAGGGACAGCTCTTATCAGCCCCAGCATTTT. Its protein is CASSQDRDSSYQPQHF. J is TRBJ1-5 and V is TRBV5-4; 7 bases align to TRBD1. Germline V gene sequence: CDR1 SGHNT, CDR2 YYREEE (reference sequence). This CDR3 spans 16 amino acids. V shed 4 bases and J 5 bases; nucleotides not matched to a gene: 12.

The table lists this clone with a count of one. The chain joins TRBV19 to TRBJ2-2; tentative D call: TRBD2 (5 bases). Germline loops: CDR1 LNHDA, CDR2 SQIVND (reference sequence). This CDR3 comprises 16 residues. With 5 bases removed from V and 0 bases from J, the gap between germline ends came to 13 bases. The CDR3 coding sequence is TGTGCCAGTAGTTGGGCGGGCCGCACGAACACCGGGGAGCTGTTTTTT. It is translated as CASSWAGRTNTGELFF.

This clone is a singleton in its sample. The rearrangement uses TRBV2 and TRBJ2-5; D might be TRBD1 (6 bases). The DNA end is a closer match to TRBJ2-7, so the J assignment may be wrong. Germline CDR1 and CDR2: SNHLY and FYNNEI. The CDR3 runs 12 residues. The CDR3 spells CASGQNLYEQYF. In DNA, the CDR3 is TGTGCCAGCGGACAGAACCTTTACGAGCAGTACTTC.

This clone was counted a single time. The rearrangement joins TRBV7-9 to TRBJ2-1; TRBD1 might be the D (5 bases). From germline, CDR1 is SEHNR and CDR2 FQNEAQ (reference sequence). The CDR3 covers 14 residues. Trimming removed 1 base from V and 7 bases from J, with 11 bases in between. For the CDR3, the DNA is TGTGCCAGCAGCTTAGATCTATCAGGGAATGAGCAGTTCTTC. It translates to CASSLDLSGNEQFF.

This chain joins TRBV30 and TRBJ2-3, with D tentatively TRBD1 (5 bases). The CDR3 contains 15 residues. Per the germline V gene, CDR1 is GTSNPN and CDR2 is SVGIG (reference sequence). The V and J ends lost 5 bases and 0 bases respectively, with 15 bases between them. CDR3 in DNA: TGTGCCTGGGCTTCGCTGACAGTTAGCACAGATACGCAGTATTTT. This encodes CAWASLTVSTDTQYF.